The 17 T cell receptor beta chains below come from one sample, sequenced in a study of cytomegalovirus exposure and HLA in healthy donors. PCR used 60 Vbeta primers and 13 Jbeta primers. TCRdb keeps only in-frame clones here, not all; method: immunoSEQ multiplex PCR. The sample lists around 140,000 clones, about two thirds seen once, with less than 3% in the top ten. The sequencing input was PBMCs. These receptors originate from a woman between 35 and 50 years old in good health and CMV-seronegative.

The V gene is TRBV11-2, the J gene TRBJ1-1, with 7 bases matching TRBD1. The ends lost 6 bases at V and 8 bases at J; junction bases unmatched: 6. This CDR3 contains 12 residues. Germline assignment: CDR1 SGHAT and CDR2 FQNNGV. Written as DNA, the CDR3 is TGTGCCAGCAGTATGACAGGGACGGAAGCTTTCTTT. Residues: CASSMTGTEAFF.

Only a few counts were recorded for this clone. The V gene is TRBV4-1, the J gene TRBJ2-5; possible D gene TRBD2, 5 bases. The CDR3 is made up of 14 amino acids. V was shortened by 3 bases and J by 3 bases, with 11 bases between the two germline ends. Germline lookup yields CDR1 MGHRA and CDR2 YSYEKL. CDR3 sequence (DNA): TGCGCCAGCAGCCATTCGGGAAGGGAAGAGACCCAGTACTTC. It translates to CASSHSGREETQYF.

The CDR3 nucleotides read TGTGCCAGCAGGGAACAGGGGCGGGGCAATCAGCCCCAGCATTTT. This codes for CASREQGRGNQPQHF. The chain carries TRBV5-8 and TRBJ1-5; TRBD1 matches 7 bases. The V segment lost 5 bases and the J segment 2 bases; nucleotides outside the gene matches: 7. Germline CDR1 and CDR2: SGHTS and YDEGEE. The CDR3 is made up of 15 amino acids. Together with reference TRBV5-8 and TRBJ1-5, the CDR3 gives the full variable domain: EAGVTQSPTHLIKTRGQQATLRCSPISGHTSVYWYQQALGLGLQFLLWYDEGEERNRGNFPPRFSGRQFPNYSSELNVNALELEDSALYLCASREQGRGNQPQHFGDGTRLSIL.

This clone was observed a handful of times. The chain recombines TRBV7-9 with TRBJ1-1, with D perhaps matching TRBD1 (6 bases). This CDR3 is 16 amino acids long. The germline gives CDR1 SEHNR, CDR2 FQNEAQ (reference sequence). Trimming pared 7 bases from V and 0 bases from J, leaving 18 bases between. The CDR3 bases are TGTGCCAGCAACAACCCACAGGGAGCCATGAACACTGAAGCTTTCTTT. Translation gives CASNNPQGAMNTEAFF.

The chain uses TRBV27 and TRBJ2-7; TRBD1 aligns across 7 bases. The germline V gene encodes CDR1 MNHEY and CDR2 SMNVEV (reference sequence). The CDR3 extends over 15 amino acids. With V trimmed by 6 bases and J by 2 bases, 10 bases remained unmatched. The DNA for the CDR3 is TGTGCCAGCAGAGAGAGCCCCGGACAGGCCTACGAGCAGTACTTC. Its protein product is CASRESPGQAYEQYF.

The V gene is TRBV6-4, the J gene TRBJ2-7; TRBD1 matches at 7 bases. With 6 bases clipped from V and 2 bases from J, the junction kept 4 bases outside the gene matches. The CDR3 runs 13 residues. CDR1 and CDR2 from the germline V gene are MRHNA and SNTAGT. The DNA of the CDR3 is TGTGCCAGCAGGAACAGGGGCCCCTACGAGCAGTACTTC. It is translated as CASRNRGPYEQYF.

This clone was recorded a few times. The chain joins TRBV30 to TRBJ1-2; 8 bases fit TRBD1. This CDR3 has 20 amino acids. With V trimmed by 2 bases and J by 5 bases, 25 bases remained unmatched. CDR1 GTSNPN and CDR2 SVGIG come from the germline V gene (reference sequence). CDR3 residues: CAWSYRRFGTGASQGYGYTF. The CDR3 nucleotides are TGTGCCTGGAGTTACCGACGTTTCGGGACAGGAGCCTCTCAGGGGTATGGCTACACCTTC.

This clone was seen a handful of times. The chain carries TRBV5-1 and TRBJ2-1, with a possible D match to TRBD2 (5 bases). Germline V gives CDR1 SGHRS, CDR2 YFSETQ. Deletions cut 0 bases from V and 0 bases from J, with 7 bases between. The CDR3 has 15 residues. The CDR3 here is CASSLDGDSYNEQFF. For the CDR3, the DNA is TGCGCCAGCAGCTTGGACGGGGACTCCTACAATGAGCAGTTCTTC.

The chain employs TRBV30 and TRBJ2-7; D not certain. Trimming pared 4 bases from V and 3 bases from J, leaving 10 bases between. The CDR3 length is 12 residues. Germline V lookup: CDR1 GTSNPN, CDR2 SVGIG (reference sequence). CDR3 sequence reads: CAWNGQDYEQYF. DNA of the CDR3: TGTGCCTGGAACGGTCAGGACTACGAGCAGTACTTC.

The V call is TRBV5-1, the J call TRBJ1-1; no clear D gene. The length of the CDR3 is 12 residues. Per germline, CDR1 SGHRS and CDR2 YFSETQ. The ends were cut back, 0 bases at V and 5 bases at J, with 5 bases in the middle. The CDR3 reads CASSLGRTEAFF. CDR3 nucleotide sequence: TGCGCCAGCAGCTTGGGCAGGACTGAAGCTTTCTTT. The full variable domain, completed using reference TRBV5-1 and TRBJ1-1, is KAGVTQTPRYLIKTRGQQVTLSCSPISGHRSVSWYQQTPGQGLQFLFEYFSETQRNKGNFPGRFSGRQFSNSRSEMNVSTLELGDSALYLCASSLGRTEAFFGQGTRLTVV.

The rearrangement uses TRBV5-6 and TRBJ1-1; D possibly corresponds to TRBD1 (5 bases). In germline, CDR1 is SGHDT, CDR2 YYEEEE. This CDR3 has 15 amino acids. V was pared by 4 bases and J by 1 base, with 14 bases between. The DNA for the CDR3 is TGTGCCAGCAGCGCGAGGGACTCCTGGAACACTGAAGCTTTCTTT. Translating gives CASSARDSWNTEAFF. The full variable domain, its missing parts supplied by reference TRBV5-6 and TRBJ1-1, is DAGVTQSPTHLIKTRGQQVTLRCSPKSGHDTVSWYQQALGQGPQFIFQYYEEEERQRGNFPDRFSGHQFPNYSSELNVNALLLGDSALYLCASSARDSWNTEAFFGQGTRLTVV.

The V call is TRBV6-4, the J call TRBJ1-6; TRBD1 matches 11 bases. CDR1 is MRHNA and CDR2 is SNTAGT in the germline V gene. V dropped 5 bases and J dropped 7; count of bases not matched to a gene: 4. This CDR3 contains 15 residues. This CDR3 is CASSFGTGGNSPLHF. The CDR3 bases are TGTGCCAGCAGTTTCGGGACAGGGGGAAATTCACCCCTCCACTTT.

Worth noting for this clone: Its ends do not fully match the called genes, so a read error is possible. This chain connects TRBV5-1 to TRBJ1-2; no reliable D call. This CDR3 has 13 residues. The V gene's germline CDR1 is SGHRS and CDR2 YFSETQ. The CDR3 DNA reads as TGCGCCAGCAGCTTGGCCACGGACTATGGCTACCCCTTC. Translation gives CASSLATDYGYPF.

The V call is TRBV7-2, the J call TRBJ2-7; D may be TRBD2 (6 bases). Trimming removed 5 bases from V and 2 bases from J, with 25 bases in between. The CDR3 is 18 residues long. Looked up from germline, CDR1 is SGHTA and CDR2 is FQGNSA. Written as DNA, the CDR3 is TGTGCCAGCAGCGGTCGGGGTAGCGGCTACATTACTACCTACGAGCAGTACTTC. Its translation: CASSGRGSGYITTYEQYF.

The chain carries TRBV5-4 and TRBJ2-7; 12 bases are a match to TRBD2. The V segment lost 3 bases and the J segment 7 bases; nucleotides outside the gene matches: 5. This CDR3 has 14 residues. Germline CDR1 is SGHNT and CDR2 is YYREEE (reference sequence). CDR3 region: CASSSPSGGEEQYF. The CDR3, as DNA: TGTGCCAGCAGCTCTCCTAGCGGGGGGGAGGAGCAGTACTTC.

The J gene is TRBJ1-6, the V gene TRBV10-3, with 7 positions matching TRBD1. The length of the CDR3 is 17 residues. V shed 11 bases and J 5 bases; nucleotides not matched to a gene: 18. Germline CDR1 and CDR2: ENHRY and SYGVKD. The CDR3 DNA sequence: TGTGCCGCGCGGGACAGATCGGGGATCGGTGATAATTCACCCCTCCACTTT. Its translation is CAARDRSGIGDNSPLHF.

This clone was observed a few times. The chain combines TRBV10-3 with TRBJ2-2; tentatively, D is TRBD1 (6 bases). The CDR3 is 17 residues long. CDR1 is ENHRY, CDR2 SYGVKD, per germline. The V and J ends lost 6 bases and 4 bases respectively, with 21 bases between them. CDR3 residues: CAIRGHGTVASTGELFF. The CDR3, as DNA: TGTGCCATCAGGGGACACGGGACGGTAGCCAGCACCGGGGAGCTGTTTTTT.